This note documents a single TCR beta chain sequence. No antigen is known for it. Assay used: immunoSEQ multiplex PCR; TCRdb lists only in-frame clones, some missing. The table has roughly 99,000 clones, 90% to 95% seen once. The data originate from a study of T cell responses to AZD1222 COVID-19 vaccine. The study's findings and limits: Seropositive status at baseline applied to only five or six AZD1222 recipients. Following two doses of AZD1222, Spike-specific TCR breadth and depth rose. At 160-218 and 743-854, vaccine-associated CD4 TCRs were dominant, and they spanned spike.

This material consisted of peripheral blood, taken on day 0 of AZD1222 vaccination. The TCR was taken from an adult in good health.

CDR3 amino acids: CATSRVVNSGNTIYF. The DNA for the CDR3 is TGTGCCACCAGCAGAGTGGTGAACTCTGGAAACACCATATATTTT. The chain uses TRBV15 and TRBJ1-3; D is uncertain. The CDR3 length is 15 residues. CDR1 is LNHNV and CDR2 is YYDKDF in the germline V gene (reference sequence). Trimming took off 1 base at V and 0 bases at J, with 7 bases between the two ends.